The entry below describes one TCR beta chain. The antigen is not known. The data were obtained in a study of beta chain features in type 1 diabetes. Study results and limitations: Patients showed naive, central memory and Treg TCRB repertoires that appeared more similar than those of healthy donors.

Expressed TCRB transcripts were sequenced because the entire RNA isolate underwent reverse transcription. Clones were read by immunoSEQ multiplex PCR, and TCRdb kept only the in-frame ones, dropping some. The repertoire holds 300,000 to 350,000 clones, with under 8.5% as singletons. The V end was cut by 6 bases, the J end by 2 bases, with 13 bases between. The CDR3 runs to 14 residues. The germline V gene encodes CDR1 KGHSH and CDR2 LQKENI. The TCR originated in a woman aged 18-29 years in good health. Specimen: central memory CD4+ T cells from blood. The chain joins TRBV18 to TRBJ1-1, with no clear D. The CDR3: CASSPGNGNTEAFF. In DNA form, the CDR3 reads TGTGCCAGCTCCCCCGGGAACGGCAACACTGAAGCTTTCTTT.